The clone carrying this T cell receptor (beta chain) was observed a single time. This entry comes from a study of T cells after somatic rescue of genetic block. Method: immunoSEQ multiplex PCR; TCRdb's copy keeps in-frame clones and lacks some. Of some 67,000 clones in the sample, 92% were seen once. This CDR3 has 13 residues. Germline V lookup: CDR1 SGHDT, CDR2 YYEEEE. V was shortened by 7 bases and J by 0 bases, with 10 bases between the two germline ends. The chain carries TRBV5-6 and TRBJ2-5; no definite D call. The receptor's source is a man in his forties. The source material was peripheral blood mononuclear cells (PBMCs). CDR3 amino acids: CASGLTDQETQYF. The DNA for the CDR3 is TGTGCCAGCGGATTGACGGACCAAGAGACCCAGTACTTC.